The clone carrying this T cell receptor beta chain was detected many times. Its antigen is not identified. The sample is drawn from a study of T cell clonality in common variable immunodeficiency. Study observations and caveats: Fewer TCRbeta clones were shared among CVID subjects than controls. Reportedly, TCR beta sequences from common variable immunodeficiency showed fewer deletions and N-nucleotide insertions.

Libraries were prepared by immunoSEQ multiplex PCR; TCRdb keeps only in-frame clonotypes and omits some of them. The sample contains more than 20,000 clones, none occurring once; 2% to 2.5% lies in the top ten. The receptor was derived from a human donor with common variable immunodeficiency. The sequenced sample consisted of peripheral blood mononuclear cells.

Incomplete CDR3 DNA: TGTGCCAGCAGCCAGCCTACTCTCCAGGGGATGCGTGGC. Protein: CASSQPTLQGMRG. The CDR3 reads in full as CASSQPTLQGMRGYTF. The chain recombines TRBV14 with TRBJ1-2; TRBD1 is a possible D gene (6 bases). The observed sequence ends 3 residues before the CDR3 terminus, with the missing tail filled in from the germline J gene. Germline V gives CDR1 SGHDN, CDR2 FVKESK. The CDR3 has 16 residues. V was cut by 3 bases and J by 7 bases, with 21 bases left in between.